This is a list of T cell receptor beta chains from one sample in a study of metastatic and nonmetastatic thyroid tumors. TCRdb re-analyzed the PCR reads through MiXCR. Here the sample spans fewer than 40,000 clones, under 20% being singletons. Sequencing used tumor tissue. Source of these receptors: a female donor with papillary thyroid cancer or a benign thyroid nodule (not recorded which). Some clones in this sample may be carry-over from other donors' samples. Both conserved end residues are part of each CDR3. Fields, in order: CDR3 DNA, CDR3 protein, J gene, clone size, D gene, V gene. A D gene is named only where the DNA matches it firmly. Part of the rows lack a size; the others show once, few, many or a class for expanded clones.

TGTGCCAGCAAAAGGCGTGGCTACACCTTC | CASKRRGYTF | TRBJ1-2 | medium-sized | . | TRBV12-3/TRBV12-4
TGTGCCATACCGGGACCCTTCAACTTCTATGGCTACACCTTC | CAIPGPFNFYGYTF | TRBJ1-2 | medium-sized | . | TRBV10-3
TGCAGTGCTAAGGAGCCGAGAGGCAATCAGCCCCAGCATTTT | CSAKEPRGNQPQHF | TRBJ1-5 | many | . | TRBV20-1
TGTGCCAGCAGCTCCCGAGGCGGGAGGGCCGAGTTCTTC | CASSSRGGRAEFF | TRBJ2-1 | . | TRBD2 | TRBV11-2
TGTGCCAGCAGACCTCTCACAGGGGGCTCTAACACTGAAGCTTTCTTT | CASRPLTGGSNTEAFF | TRBJ1-1 | . | TRBD1 | TRBV6-1
TGTGCCAGCAGCCCCCCGCAGGGGCCCACTGAAGCTTTCTTT | CASSPPQGPTEAFF | TRBJ1-1 | once | . | TRBV13
TGCGCCAGCAGCCAAGAGACTAGCGGGGGGGCAAAGTGGAATGAGCAGTTCTTC | CASSQETSGGAKWNEQFF | TRBJ2-1 | . | TRBD2 | TRBV4-3
TGTGCCACCAGTGCCCTTGGACAGGCGAACACCGGGGAGCTGTTTTTT | CATSALGQANTGELFF | TRBJ2-2 | many | TRBD1 | TRBV24-1
TGTGCCATCTCCTCTGGAGCCAGTTGTTACGAGCAGTACTTC | CAISSGASCYEQYF | TRBJ2-7 | . | . | TRBV6-1
TGCAGTGGAATAGCAGAGCGGGAGTCTCCAGATACGCAGTATTTT | CSGIAERESPDTQYF | TRBJ2-3 | . | TRBD2 | TRBV20-1
TGTGCCCGACCGGGACAGGGTGAGAGGGATGGCTACACCTTC | CARPGQGERDGYTF | TRBJ1-2 | many | TRBD1 | TRBV6-1
TGTGCCAGCAAGGGAGCGGGGGGAGTCTACGAGCAGTACTTC | CASKGAGGVYEQYF | TRBJ2-7 | many | TRBD2 | TRBV2
TGTGCCAGCAGAGTCGGGGGAGGGACAGTCGAGCAGTACTTC | CASRVGGGTVEQYF | TRBJ2-7 | many | . | TRBV6-1
TGTGCCAGCTCACCACCGCCGGGGGTAAAACTGTTTTTT | CASSPPPGVKLFF | TRBJ1-4 | many | . | TRBV18
TGCAGTGCTAGAGAAGTGGCGGGACTCGGATCCGAGCAGTACTTC | CSAREVAGLGSEQYF | TRBJ2-7 | many | . | TRBV20-1
TGCAGTGCTACAAAATACAAAAAAAGGGACATTCAGTACTTC | CSATKYKKRDIQYF | TRBJ2-4 | . | . | TRBV20-1
TGTGCCAGCAGCTTTTGGGACCTACAAAATAATTCACCCCTCCACTTT | CASSFWDLQNNSPLHF | TRBJ1-6 | medium-sized | . | TRBV7-8
TGTGCCAGCAGCTCCCCGGCGGCGGGAGGAACAGATACTCAGTATTTT | CASSSPAAGGTDTQYF | TRBJ2-3 | . | TRBD2 | TRBV11-1
TGTGCCAGTAACGCCAGGACAGGGGGCTGGACTGAAGCTTTCTTT | CASNARTGGWTEAFF | TRBJ1-1 | many | TRBD1 | TRBV19
TGTGCCAGCAGCCCGAGGGACCGGGACAGGGTCGGCACTGAAGCTTTCTTT | CASSPRDRDRVGTEAFF | TRBJ1-1 | many | TRBD1 | TRBV7-9
TGTGCCAGTACCCCCTCCGCTAACCGACGAAACGATGGCTACACCTTC | CASTPSANRRNDGYTF | TRBJ1-2 | many | . | TRBV19
TGTGCCAGCAGCTCACCGGGCCCCCGAGGGAATGAGCAGTTCTTC | CASSSPGPRGNEQFF | TRBJ2-1 | many | . | TRBV7-8
TGTGCCAGCAGTTCTAGCTGGCTCCATGAGCAGTTCTTC | CASSSSWLHEQFF | TRBJ2-1 | few | . | TRBV6-4
TGTGCCAGCAGCTTATCGGTAGATACGCAGTATTTT | CASSLSVDTQYF | TRBJ2-3 | many | . | TRBV7-9
TGTGCCAGTAGTTCCGGGACAGGGTGGGAGACCCAGTACTTC | CASSSGTGWETQYF | TRBJ2-5 | many | TRBD1 | TRBV19
TGTGCAAGCAGTTTAGGCGGAAGGGGCCCCAAAGAGACCCAGTACTTC | CASSLGGRGPKETQYF | TRBJ2-5 | few | . | TRBV27
TGTGCCAGCAGTTACCAGGGATCTGGAAACACCATATATTTT | CASSYQGSGNTIYF | TRBJ1-3 | medium-sized | . | TRBV12-3/TRBV12-4
TGTGCCAGCAGCGCCTCGGGACGTAACTATGGCTACACCTTC | CASSASGRNYGYTF | TRBJ1-2 | many | . | TRBV2
TGTGCCAGCAGTACCCTCTCCTGGGGGCTGAACACTGAAGCTTTCTTT | CASSTLSWGLNTEAFF | TRBJ1-1 | . | . | TRBV12-3/TRBV12-4